This TCR beta chain was obtained from a study of response to subunit inactivated influenza vaccine. The study's findings and limits: The study's authors posited that every seasonal influenza vaccination enlists few new T cells.

This CDR3 is 16 amino acids long. Per the germline V gene, CDR1 is SGHTA and CDR2 is FQGNSA. V dropped 2 bases and J dropped 10; count of bases not matched to a gene: 8. This clonotype came up many times. What it recognizes is unknown. TCRdb processed the RT-PCR reads anew with MiXCR; each CDR3 protein has one entry. The table includes around 570,000 distinct CDR3 sequences, 7.6% detected once. The TCR was taken from a man aged 45 to 75 who received an inactivated influenza vaccine. V and J are TRBV7-2 and TRBJ2-1, with 13 nucleotides matching TRBD2. The material was PBMCs from blood, obtained around 25 months after vaccination. CDR3 nucleotides: TGTGCCAGCAGCTTATTATCACTAGCGGGGGGGCGAGAGCAGTTCTTC. It codes for CASSLLSLAGGREQFF.